This T cell receptor (beta chain) was obtained from a study of tumor-infiltrating lymphocytes in oesophageal squamous cell carcinoma. TCRdb re-derived calls from the PCR reads in MiXCR, one entry per CDR3 protein. The sample shows nearly 9,000 distinct CDR3 sequences, just over 65% of them seen only once. The CDR3 runs 13 residues. V dropped 1 base and J dropped 5 bases, with 6 bases sitting between them. Germline V lookup: CDR1 SGHVS, CDR2 FNYEAQ. Sample: esophageal tumor tissue. This TCR was sampled from a female donor with esophageal squamous cell carcinoma. The gene calls are TRBV7-6 and TRBJ2-1; D uncertain. The CDR3, as DNA: TGTGCCAGCAGCTTAGACATAAACAATGAGCAGTTCTTC. This translates into CASSLDINNEQFF.